These 27 T cell receptor beta chains were all obtained from the same sample, sequenced in a study of siplizumab effects on memory and regulatory T cells. TCRdb's copy holds only in-frame clones and misses some; the assay was immunoSEQ multiplex PCR. Of tens of thousands of clones detected, roughly 89% appear once; the ten largest clones hold 1.5% to 1.7%. Sequenced input: Tregs sorted from blood. The receptors come from a human donor in good health.

The chain has TRBV5-1 and TRBJ2-5; D is uncertain. CDR3 size: 15 residues. Trimming took off 0 bases at V and 2 bases at J, with 11 bases between the two ends. Germline CDR1 and CDR2: SGHRS and YFSETQ. CDR3 residues: CASSLALGSQETQYF. The CDR3 nucleotides read TGCGCCAGCAGCTTGGCCTTAGGTTCTCAAGAGACCCAGTACTTC.

The chain carries TRBV5-1 and TRBJ1-5, with a weak D call TRBD1 (5 bases). The germline V and J ends were trimmed by 4 bases and 0 bases, with 8 bases remaining between them. Germline values: CDR1 SGHRS, CDR2 YFSETQ. The CDR3 has 14 residues. CDR3 protein: CASSEGPSNQPQHF. CDR3 nucleotides: TGCGCCAGCAGCGAGGGACCTAGCAATCAGCCCCAGCATTTT. The full variable domain, rest sourced from reference TRBV5-1 and TRBJ1-5, is KAGVTQTPRYLIKTRGQQVTLSCSPISGHRSVSWYQQTPGQGLQFLFEYFSETQRNKGNFPGRFSGRQFSNSRSEMNVSTLELGDSALYLCASSEGPSNQPQHFGDGTRLSIL.

The rearrangement links TRBV20-1 to TRBJ2-1; no clear D gene. The germline V gene encodes CDR1 DFQATT and CDR2 SNEGSKA (reference sequence). Trimming stripped 6 bases from V and 7 bases from J, with 10 bases between. The CDR3 extends over 11 amino acids. CDR3 nucleotides: TGCAGTGCACAGCTAGGGAATGAGCAGTTCTTC. Protein product: CSAQLGNEQFF.

This sequence joins TRBV12-5 and TRBJ1-4; the match to TRBD1 covers 8 bases. Germline loops: CDR1 LGHNT, CDR2 FRNRAP. After removal of 3 bases from V and 2 bases from J, the junction contained 11 bases not matched to a gene. The CDR3 sequence is 18 residues long. CDR3 region: CASGFISDRVRTNEKLFF. The CDR3 region has the DNA TGTGCTAGTGGTTTTATTTCGGACAGGGTAAGGACTAATGAAAAACTGTTTTTT.

The rearrangement uses TRBV7-2 and TRBJ2-2; no definite D call. V was trimmed by 2 bases and J by 0 bases, leaving 4 bases between them. In germline, CDR1 is SGHTA, CDR2 FQGNSA. There are 14 residues in the CDR3. The CDR3 DNA sequence: TGTGCCAGCAGCTTACACCCGAACACCGGGGAGCTGTTTTTT. It specifies CASSLHPNTGELFF.

This rearrangement joins TRBV29-1 to TRBJ1-2; D ambiguous. Trimming shortened V by 0 bases and J by 8 bases, and 10 bases separated the two germline ends. In germline, CDR1 is SQVTM, CDR2 ANQGSEA. The CDR3 length is 12 residues. The CDR3 sequence: CSVEDLMDGYTF. The CDR3 DNA reads TGCAGCGTTGAAGATCTGATGGACGGCTACACCTTC.

The chain is built from TRBV9 and TRBJ1-2; the D is unclear. V lost 0 bases, J lost 4 bases, and 7 bases lay in between. This CDR3 has 13 residues. Germline V gene lookup returns CDR1 SGDLS and CDR2 YYNGEE. The CDR3 bases are TGTGCCAGCAGCGTAGGGCAGCCCTATGGCTACACCTTC. Its protein product is CASSVGQPYGYTF.

The V and J genes are TRBV6-5 and TRBJ2-7; 10 bases map to TRBD2. Germline lookup yields CDR1 MNHEY and CDR2 SVGAGI. This CDR3 is built from 15 residues. With V trimmed by 6 bases and J by 2 bases, 7 bases remained unmatched. The DNA for the CDR3 is TGTGCCAGCAGGGTAGCGGGGGGCCTCCCCTACGAGCAGTACTTC. Amino acids: CASRVAGGLPYEQYF.

This chain joins TRBV19 and TRBJ1-6, with a possible D match to TRBD1 (6 bases). Germline V gene data show CDR1 as LNHDA and CDR2 as SQIVND (reference sequence). Trimming cost V 10 bases and J 7 bases, with 20 bases left between them. CDR3 length: 15 residues. CDR3 protein: CATGWGGLRNSPLHF. The CDR3 coding sequence is TGTGCCACCGGATGGGGGGGGCTGAGAAATTCACCCCTCCACTTT.

This chain uses TRBV28 with TRBJ1-4, with D hard to call. This CDR3 spans 14 amino acids. Germline assignment: CDR1 MDHEN and CDR2 SYDVKM. The germline V and J ends were trimmed by 10 bases and 7 bases, with 19 bases remaining between them. CDR3 nucleotide sequence: TGTGCCACCAACGCTTTACCGCGAGGTGAAAAACTGTTTTTT. It codes for CATNALPRGEKLFF.

This chain connects TRBV19 to TRBJ2-3; TRBD2 might be the D (7 bases). The germline gives CDR1 LNHDA, CDR2 SQIVND (reference sequence). This CDR3 is built from 15 residues. The V end lost 4 bases, the J end lost 0 bases, and 11 bases lay between the germline ends. This chain's CDR3 is CASSRGGESTDTQYF. The CDR3, as DNA: TGTGCCAGTAGTAGGGGGGGCGAGAGCACAGATACGCAGTATTTT.

The V and J genes are TRBV19 and TRBJ1-5; 7 positions match TRBD1. The germline CDR1 and CDR2 sequences are LNHDA and SQIVND (reference sequence). The CDR3 contains 12 residues. Trimming cost V 6 bases and J 7 bases; bases outside gene matches: 3. For the CDR3, the DNA is TGTGCCAGTAGAACAGGGGACCAGCCCCAGCATTTT. It yields the protein CASRTGDQPQHF.

V and J are TRBV7-3 and TRBJ2-1, with TRBD2 identical over 7 bases. V trimming: 2 bases; J trimming: 4 bases; junction bases outside the gene matches: 5. This CDR3 comprises 15 residues. Germline CDR1 SGHTA, CDR2 FQGTGA. CDR3 in amino acids: CASSLVRGRYNEQFF. CDR3 coding DNA: TGTGCCAGCAGCTTAGTGCGGGGGAGATACAATGAGCAGTTCTTC.

The rearrangement joins TRBV7-8 to TRBJ2-1, with 14 bases that match TRBD2. Germline CDR1 is SGHVS and CDR2 is FQNEAQ. CDR3 size: 15 residues. The V gene end was trimmed by 3 bases and the J gene end by 6 bases; junction bases not matched to a gene: 1. The CDR3 DNA reads TGTGCCAGCAGCTTCGGACTAGCGGGGGGCAATGAGCAGTTCTTC. Protein product: CASSFGLAGGNEQFF.

This chain uses TRBV18 with TRBJ2-7; the D gene is possibly TRBD1 (5 bases). The germline gives CDR1 KGHSH, CDR2 LQKENI. The CDR3 loop spans 15 amino acids. V was trimmed by 5 bases and J by 4 bases, leaving 18 bases between them. The CDR3, as DNA: TGTGCCAGCTCAGTAATTTGTTGGGGCCATTACGAGCAGTACTTC. This translates into CASSVICWGHYEQYF.

V gene TRBV2 combines with J gene TRBJ1-2; 10 nucleotides line up with TRBD1. The V gene's germline CDR1 is SNHLY and CDR2 FYNNEI. The CDR3 is made up of 15 amino acids. J gave up 3 bases and V 8 bases, and 9 bases lay outside the gene matches. In nucleotides, the CDR3 is TGTGCCAGCGGAACCGGGACAGGGGATCACTATGGCTACACCTTC. This codes for CASGTGTGDHYGYTF.

V and J are TRBV6-1 and TRBJ1-1, with D possibly TRBD1 on 6 matching bases. This CDR3 contains 16 residues. V was cut by 3 bases and J by 4 bases, with 18 bases left in between. Germline V gene lookup returns CDR1 MNHNS and CDR2 SASEGT. The CDR3 sequence is CASSDGGQGRSTEAFF. The CDR3 nucleotides are TGTGCCAGCAGTGACGGGGGCCAGGGGAGGTCCACTGAAGCTTTCTTT.

The DNA of the CDR3 is TGCGCCAGCAGCTTGTTGGGGGGCGGGGAGCTGTTTTTT. Its translation is CASSLLGGGELFF. J is TRBJ2-2 and V is TRBV5-1; possibly TRBD2 for D (6 bases). Germline loops: CDR1 SGHRS, CDR2 YFSETQ. This CDR3 contains 13 residues. The ends were cut back, 1 base at V and 7 bases at J, with 8 bases in the middle.

This clone has only one observation. The CDR3 region is CASSQSGSGSGNTIYF. Written as DNA, the CDR3 is TGTGCCAGCAGCCAATCGGGGTCAGGTTCTGGAAACACCATATATTTT. The V call is TRBV16, the J call TRBJ1-3; D not certain. There are 16 residues in the CDR3. Trimming removed 0 bases from V and 1 base from J, with 10 bases in between. Per germline, CDR1 KGHSY and CDR2 FQNENV.

The chain's CDR3 is CATPRRNTDTQYF. CDR3 in DNA: TGTGCCACCCCTAGGAGGAACACAGATACGCAGTATTTT. V is TRBV6-1 and J is TRBJ2-3; D is possibly TRBD2 (5 bases). CDR3 size: 13 residues. With 10 bases removed from V and 2 bases from J, the gap between germline ends came to 13 bases. The germline gives CDR1 MNHNS, CDR2 SASEGT.

The chain couples TRBV7-6 to TRBJ1-5; no clear D gene. The germline V gene encodes CDR1 SGHVS and CDR2 FNYEAQ. CDR3 length equals 15 residues. The ends were cut back, 5 bases at V and 4 bases at J, with 15 bases in the middle. CDR3 nucleotide sequence: TGTGCCAGCAGCCCCGACGCGGGAGGGAATCAGCCCCAGCATTTT. Its protein product is CASSPDAGGNQPQHF.

The rearrangement joins TRBV7-9 to TRBJ2-3; D gene unclear. The CDR3 is 12 residues long. V was pared by 8 bases and J by 0 bases, with 6 bases between. From germline, CDR1 is SEHNR and CDR2 FQNEAQ (reference sequence). The CDR3: CASAPSTDTQYF. The CDR3 DNA sequence: TGTGCCAGCGCGCCGAGCACAGATACGCAGTATTTT.

This clone was seen only once. The chain is built from TRBV29-1 and TRBJ2-3; a weak D match, TRBD1 (6 bases). Deletions cut 3 bases from V and 4 bases from J, with 14 bases between. CDR1 and CDR2 (germline): SQVTM, ANQGSEA. CDR3 size: 14 residues. For the CDR3, the DNA is TGCAGCGTTGACGGGTCCCCAGGGGCAGATACGCAGTATTTT. This codes for CSVDGSPGADTQYF.

This clone qualifies as medium-sized. This chain links TRBV7-9 with TRBJ2-5; 11 bases align to TRBD1. With V trimmed by 11 bases and J by 5 bases, 7 bases remained unmatched. Germline CDR1 reads SEHNR; CDR2 reads FQNEAQ (reference sequence). CDR3 length equals 13 residues. CDR3 DNA: TGTGCCGGCTGGGACAGGGGGACCGAGACCCAGTACTTC. It codes for CAGWDRGTETQYF.

The rearrangement uses TRBV5-1 and TRBJ1-1; D not resolved. Germline V gives CDR1 SGHRS, CDR2 YFSETQ. Trimming took off 2 bases at V and 1 base at J, with 6 bases between the two ends. This CDR3 spans 13 amino acids. CDR3 nucleotide sequence: TGCGCCAGCAGCTTCATAGGGAACACTGAAGCTTTCTTT. Protein product: CASSFIGNTEAFF.

This clone was detected only once. The chain links TRBV4-3 to TRBJ1-1, with TRBD1 identical over 7 bases. CDR1 is LGHNA, CDR2 YSLEER, per germline. The CDR3 loop spans 15 amino acids. J was trimmed by 6 bases and V by 1 base; bases with no gene match: 8. CDR3 bases: TGCGCCAGCAGCCAAGGACAGGGACTGGGAGCTGAAGCTTTCTTT. It specifies CASSQGQGLGAEAFF.

V is TRBV2 and J is TRBJ1-1; no firm D call. The CDR3 has 11 residues. Per germline, CDR1 SNHLY and CDR2 FYNNEI. V lost 9 bases to trimming and J lost 4 bases, with 9 bases between them. The CDR3 sequence: CASRGFTEAFF. CDR3 coding DNA: TGTGCCAGTAGAGGGTTCACTGAAGCTTTCTTT.